The 27 T cell receptor beta chains below come from one sample, sequenced in a study of siplizumab effects on memory and regulatory T cells. Method: immunoSEQ multiplex PCR; TCRdb's copy keeps in-frame clones and lacks some. The sample has about 120,000 clones; roughly 94% are singletons. The sequenced sample consisted of non-Treg CD4+ T cells sorted from blood. The receptor set was obtained from a human donor in good health.

This chain connects TRBV5-1 to TRBJ1-4, with 8 bases aligning to TRBD1. The CDR3 spans 14 residues. Germline CDR1 and CDR2: SGHRS and YFSETQ. The junction had 3 bases not matched to a gene; V was cut back by 5 bases and J by 3 bases. CDR3 sequence (DNA): TGCGCCAGCAGGACAGGGGCGGCTAATGAAAAACTGTTTTTT. Protein sequence: CASRTGAANEKLFF.

The V call is TRBV7-3, the J call TRBJ1-1, with D tentatively TRBD1 (5 bases). Germline-derived CDR1 and CDR2 are SGHTA and FQGTGA. V lost 5 bases, J lost 4 bases, and 17 bases lay in between. This CDR3 contains 15 residues. CDR3 loop: CASSPGHLRSTEAFF. CDR3 coding DNA: TGTGCCAGCAGCCCAGGACACCTAAGGAGCACTGAAGCTTTCTTT.

The chain is built from TRBV5-1 and TRBJ2-2; D is possibly TRBD1 or TRBD2 (5 bases each). Trimming cost V 4 bases and J 0 bases, with 10 bases left between them. The CDR3 totals 15 residues. Germline lookup yields CDR1 SGHRS and CDR2 YFSETQ. CDR3 in amino acids: CASSLEGPNTGELFF. CDR3 DNA: TGCGCCAGCAGCCTTGAGGGACCGAACACCGGGGAGCTGTTTTTT.

This clone was observed once. V is TRBV9 and J is TRBJ1-4, with TRBD1 as a possible D gene (5 bases). This CDR3 comprises 17 residues. Trimming shortened V by 4 bases and J by 2 bases, and 18 bases separated the two germline ends. The V gene's germline CDR1 is SGDLS and CDR2 YYNGEE. CDR3 sequence reads: CASSLATETATNEKLFF. CDR3 nucleotide sequence: TGTGCCAGCAGCCTCGCCACCGAGACAGCTACTAATGAAAAACTGTTTTTT. Using reference TRBV9 and TRBJ1-4 for the parts outside the CDR3, the full variable domain is DSGVTQTPKHLITATGQRVTLRCSPRSGDLSVYWYQQSLDQGLQFLIQYYNGEERAKGNILERFSAQQFPDLHSELNLSSLELGDSALYFCASSLATETATNEKLFFGSGTQLSVL.

This clone was observed a single time. The J gene is TRBJ1-2, the V gene TRBV5-1, with no clear D. CDR3 length: 12 amino acids. V was shortened by 4 bases and J by 7 bases, with 11 bases between the two germline ends. The germline CDR1 and CDR2 sequences are SGHRS and YFSETQ. The CDR3 loop is CASSINTGGYTF. Here the CDR3 DNA reads TGCGCCAGCAGCATAAACACGGGTGGCTACACCTTC.

The chain carries TRBV5-6 and TRBJ1-1; D is perhaps TRBD1 (5 bases). The V end lost 3 bases, the J end lost 5 bases, and 14 bases lay between the germline ends. Germline CDR1 and CDR2: SGHDT and YYEEEE. The length of the CDR3 is 14 residues. This CDR3 is CASSSSPTETEAFF. In DNA form, the CDR3 reads TGTGCCAGCAGCTCATCCCCGACAGAGACTGAAGCTTTCTTT.

The V call is TRBV7-9, the J call TRBJ2-2, with D possibly matching TRBD1 (6 bases). The germline V gene encodes CDR1 SEHNR and CDR2 FQNEAQ (reference sequence). V was cut by 4 bases and J by 3 bases, with 12 bases left in between. This CDR3 comprises 15 residues. CDR3 amino acids: CASSSRGPYTGELFF. CDR3 nucleotides: TGTGCCAGCAGCTCCAGGGGACCTTACACCGGGGAGCTGTTTTTT.

V usage is TRBV6-1 and J usage is TRBJ1-5; no definite D call. Germline loops: CDR1 MNHNS, CDR2 SASEGT. V lost 1 base to trimming and J lost 5 bases, with 18 bases between them. CDR3 length: 17 amino acids. The CDR3 here is CASSEDFTGRPYQPQHF. The CDR3 DNA is TGTGCCAGCAGTGAAGACTTTACGGGTCGGCCCTATCAGCCCCAGCATTTT.

J is TRBJ2-2 and V is TRBV7-9, with D unclear. V dropped 5 bases and J dropped 6 bases, with 13 bases sitting between them. Germline V gene data show CDR1 as SEHNR and CDR2 as FQNEAQ (reference sequence). This CDR3 region has 14 residues. The CDR3: CASSPLGWAGELFF. CDR3 bases: TGTGCCAGCAGCCCCCTGGGGTGGGCCGGGGAGCTGTTTTTT.

The CDR3 loop is CASSAAGTGTAFF. DNA for the CDR3: TGTGCCAGCAGCGCGGCCGGGACAGGGACCGCTTTCTTT. This chain connects TRBV5-4 to TRBJ1-1; TRBD1 aligns across 9 bases. This CDR3 region has 13 residues. Per germline, CDR1 SGHNT and CDR2 YYREEE (reference sequence). Trimming removed 4 bases from V and 11 bases from J; junction bases left unmatched: 9. The full variable domain, with the rest looked up from reference TRBV5-4 and TRBJ1-1, is ETGVTQSPTHLIKTRGQQVTLRCSSQSGHNTVSWYQQALGQGPQFIFQYYREEENGRGNFPPRFSGLQFPNYSSELNVNALELDDSALYLCASSAAGTGTAFFGQGTRLTVV.

The V and J genes are TRBV6-6 and TRBJ2-3; 7 nucleotides agree with TRBD2. V gave up 5 bases and J gave up 9 bases; unmatched junction bases: 11. The CDR3 is 14 amino acids. The germline CDR1 and CDR2 sequences are MNHNY and SVGAGI (reference sequence). CDR3 nucleotides: TGTGCCAGCAGTCCTCTCACGACGGGAGGCACGCAGTATTTT. As protein: CASSPLTTGGTQYF.

J is TRBJ2-7 and V is TRBV19; tentatively, D is TRBD2 (5 bases). Germline CDR1 reads LNHDA; CDR2 reads SQIVND (reference sequence). V lost 1 base and J 1 base, leaving 14 bases between the germline ends. The CDR3 totals 16 residues. In nucleotides, the CDR3 is TGTGCCAGTAGTATAGCACCGGGAACGGGGTCCTACGAGCAGTACTTC. As protein: CASSIAPGTGSYEQYF.

The chain joins TRBV6-4 to TRBJ2-3, with 10 bases aligning to TRBD2. The trim removed 0 bases at V and 4 bases at J, leaving 4 bases unmatched. Germline assignment: CDR1 MRHNA and CDR2 SNTAGT. This CDR3 has 16 residues. CDR3 amino acids: CASSDSASGSADTQYF. As DNA, the CDR3 is TGTGCCAGCAGTGACTCTGCTAGCGGGAGTGCAGATACGCAGTATTTT.

The chain combines TRBV7-9 with TRBJ1-1, with 7 bases aligning to TRBD1. CDR1 SEHNR and CDR2 FQNEAQ come from the germline V gene (reference sequence). Unmatched junction bases numbered 1, after V lost 3 bases and J lost 0 bases. This CDR3 is built from 14 residues. The CDR3 here is CASSFGQVNTEAFF. Written as DNA, the CDR3 is TGTGCCAGCAGCTTCGGACAGGTGAACACTGAAGCTTTCTTT.

V and J are TRBV29-1 and TRBJ1-1; 8 nucleotides align to TRBD1. The V gene end was trimmed by 5 bases and the J gene end by 10 bases; junction bases not matched to a gene: 6. The CDR3 is made up of 11 amino acids. From germline, CDR1 is SQVTM and CDR2 ANQGSEA. This chain's CDR3 is CSVNTGGRAFF. The CDR3 DNA follows: TGCAGCGTTAATACAGGGGGGAGAGCTTTCTTT.

This rearrangement joins TRBV4-1 to TRBJ2-7; D is tentatively TRBD1 or TRBD2 (5 bases each). Trimming shortened V by 3 bases and J by 1 base, and 13 bases separated the two germline ends. The germline CDR1 and CDR2 sequences are MGHRA and YSYEKL. This CDR3 comprises 15 residues. The CDR3 spells CASSQGVFGSYEQYF. CDR3 nucleotides: TGCGCCAGCAGCCAGGGGGTTTTCGGGTCCTACGAGCAGTACTTC.

V is TRBV5-1 and J is TRBJ2-7, with D unresolved. Per germline, CDR1 SGHRS and CDR2 YFSETQ. The length of the CDR3 is 12 residues. V was trimmed by 4 bases and J by 3 bases, leaving 8 bases between them. The CDR3 spells CASSQDFYEQYF. In DNA form, the CDR3 reads TGCGCCAGCAGCCAAGACTTCTACGAGCAGTACTTC.

This chain uses TRBV7-6 with TRBJ1-4; D is uncertain. Germline values: CDR1 SGHVS, CDR2 FNYEAQ. Between the trimmed V and J ends, which lost 5 bases and 6 bases, there was a span of 25 bases. The length of the CDR3 is 18 residues. The CDR3 coding sequence is TGTGCCAGCAGCACCAGTCCAGCCGGGCTCCGAGGATATGAAAAACTGTTTTTT. Translating gives CASSTSPAGLRGYEKLFF.

The chain couples TRBV5-6 to TRBJ2-7, with 9 bases that match TRBD2. The germline gives CDR1 SGHDT, CDR2 YYEEEE. The CDR3 has 14 amino acids. After removal of 5 bases from V and 1 base from J, the junction contained 4 bases not matched to a gene. The CDR3 region has the DNA TGTGCCAGCAGTTGGACTAGCGTTTCCTACGAGCAGTACTTC. Translated: CASSWTSVSYEQYF.

The J gene is TRBJ2-5, the V gene TRBV6-5; 12 bases map to TRBD2. There are 15 residues in the CDR3. The germline CDR1 and CDR2 sequences are MNHEY and SVGAGI. V lost 5 bases and J lost 1; bases outside the gene matches: 2. CDR3 nucleotides: TGTGCCAGCAGTAAACTAGCGGGGGGCCAAGAGACCCAGTACTTC. Translated, it gives CASSKLAGGQETQYF.

V is TRBV5-6 and J is TRBJ2-4, with TRBD2 matching 8 bases. Germline V CDR1 and CDR2: SGHDT, YYEEEE. V dropped 5 bases and J dropped 7; count of bases not matched to a gene: 11. This CDR3 is built from 15 residues. This CDR3 reads CASSLPRGGLNIQYF. DNA of the CDR3: TGTGCCAGCAGTCTTCCCCGGGGGGGGCTTAACATTCAGTACTTC.

The genes are TRBV6-6 and TRBJ2-5, with 7 bases matching TRBD1. V shed 8 bases, J shed 5 bases, and the junction held 8 bases outside the gene matches. Looked up from germline, CDR1 is MNHNY and CDR2 is SVGAGI (reference sequence). The CDR3 is 13 amino acids. The CDR3 sequence is CASDTGVQETQYF. Written as DNA, the CDR3 is TGTGCCAGCGACACAGGGGTTCAGGAGACCCAGTACTTC.

The chain recombines TRBV6-6 with TRBJ1-2, with 9 nucleotides matching TRBD1. The J segment lost 0 bases and the V segment lost 6 bases, leaving 2 bases of the junction unmatched. The CDR3 length is 14 residues. CDR1 is MNHNY and CDR2 is SVGAGI in the germline V gene (reference sequence). The CDR3 DNA reads as TGTGCCAGCAGGGGGACAGGGTCTAACTATGGCTACACCTTC. Residues: CASRGTGSNYGYTF.

The chain uses TRBV18 and TRBJ2-7; D might be TRBD1 (6 bases). This CDR3 is 13 amino acids long. Trimming left V 6 bases short and J 5 bases short, with 14 bases between. Germline values: CDR1 KGHSH, CDR2 LQKENI. This CDR3 reads CASSLAGDHEQYF. The CDR3 DNA reads as TGTGCCAGCTCCCTCGCAGGGGACCACGAGCAGTACTTC.

In DNA, the CDR3 is TGTGCCTCAGCGGGGGGAAACTCCTACGAGCAGTACTTC. As protein: CASAGGNSYEQYF. The chain employs TRBV19 and TRBJ2-7; 9 positions match TRBD2. Trimming took 11 bases from V and 0 from J; bases not matched to a gene: 5. The CDR3 has 13 residues. From germline, CDR1 is LNHDA and CDR2 SQIVND (reference sequence). The variable domain in full, with the rest retrieved from reference TRBV19 and TRBJ2-7, is DGGITQSPKYLFRKEGQNVTLSCEQNLNHDAMYWYRQDPGQGLRLIYYSQIVNDFQKGDIAEGYSVSREKKESFPLTVTSAQKNPTAFYLCASAGGNSYEQYFGPGTRLTVT.

This clone showed up just once. J is TRBJ1-1 and V is TRBV9; D might be TRBD1 (5 bases). Germline V CDR1 and CDR2: SGDLS, YYNGEE. There are 17 residues in the CDR3. V was pared by 0 bases and J by 0 bases, with 15 bases between. The CDR3: CASSVVPIGDVNTEAFF. CDR3 nucleotide sequence: TGTGCCAGCAGCGTAGTTCCTATAGGGGATGTGAACACTGAAGCTTTCTTT.

The chain carries TRBV5-5 and TRBJ2-7, with 8 bases matching TRBD1. This CDR3 has 15 amino acids. V lost 5 bases, J lost 7 bases, and 14 bases stayed unmatched. CDR1 is SGHKS, CDR2 YYEKEE, per germline (reference sequence). The CDR3 DNA follows: TGTGCCAGCAGTCGACTCGGACAGGGAGATAGGGAGCAGTACTTC. This sequence encodes CASSRLGQGDREQYF.